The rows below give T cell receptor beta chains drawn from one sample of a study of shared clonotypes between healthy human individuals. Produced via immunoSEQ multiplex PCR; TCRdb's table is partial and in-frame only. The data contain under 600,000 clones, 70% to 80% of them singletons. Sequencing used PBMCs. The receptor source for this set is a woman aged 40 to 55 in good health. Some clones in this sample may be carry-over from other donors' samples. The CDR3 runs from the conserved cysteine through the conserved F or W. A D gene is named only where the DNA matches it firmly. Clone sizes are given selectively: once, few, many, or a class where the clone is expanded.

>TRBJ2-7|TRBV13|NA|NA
TGTGCCAGCAGCCCTGGGCGGGCGCGACCTAACTACGAGCAGTACTTC
CASSPGRARPNYEQYF
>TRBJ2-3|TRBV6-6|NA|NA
TGTGCCAGCCGAGTTAGCCCAGATACGCAGTATTTT
CASRVSPDTQYF
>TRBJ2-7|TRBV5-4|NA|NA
TGTGCCAGCAGCCCGGGACGGAACTCCTACGAGCAGTACTTC
CASSPGRNSYEQYF
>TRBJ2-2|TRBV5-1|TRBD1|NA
TGCGCCAGCACCATGACAGGGGGCACCGGGGAGCTGTTTTTT
CASTMTGGTGELFF
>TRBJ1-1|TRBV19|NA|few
TGTGCCAGTAGTATACAGGGAGGGAACACTGAAGCTTTCTTT
CASSIQGGNTEAFF
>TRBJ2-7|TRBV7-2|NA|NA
TGTGCCAGCACCTCCCGTCGGGGCACGAACGAGCAGTACTTC
CASTSRRGTNEQYF
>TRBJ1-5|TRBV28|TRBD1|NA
TGTGCCAGCAGTATCCTGGACAGGGGAGGCAATCAGCCCCAGCATTTT
CASSILDRGGNQPQHF
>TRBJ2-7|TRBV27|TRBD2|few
TGTGCCAGCAGTCCACAGCGGGAGGGGGTACGGGAGCAGTACTTC
CASSPQREGVREQYF
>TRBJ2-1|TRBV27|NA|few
TGTGCCAGCAGTTTACGCGGCCTGCGTCTTAGCTCCTACAATGAGCAGTTCTTC
CASSLRGLRLSSYNEQFF
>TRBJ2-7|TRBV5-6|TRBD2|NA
TGTGCCAGCAGCTTGGGACTAGCGGGTTCCGAGCAGTACTTC
CASSLGLAGSEQYF
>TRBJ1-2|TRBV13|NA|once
TGTGCCAGCAGCTTAGGGCAGGTGTACTATGGCTACACCTTC
CASSLGQVYYGYTF
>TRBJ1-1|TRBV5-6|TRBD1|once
TGTGCCAGCAGCTTAAACAGGGGTACTGAAGCTTTCTTT
CASSLNRGTEAFF
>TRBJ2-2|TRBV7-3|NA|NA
TGTGCCAGCAGCTTGACCCCCGGGACTGGGAACACCGGGGAGCTGTTTTTT
CASSLTPGTGNTGELFF
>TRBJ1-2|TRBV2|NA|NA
TGTGCCAGTCACTCGACCAGGGCCCGCTATGGCTACACCTTC
CASHSTRARYGYTF
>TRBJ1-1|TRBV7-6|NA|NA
TGTGCCAGCAGCTTAGGGGGGGGCACTGAAGCTTTCTTT
CASSLGGGTEAFF
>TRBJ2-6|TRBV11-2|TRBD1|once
TGTGCCAGCAGCTTAGGCACAGGGGCTGGGGCCAACGTCCTGACTTTC
CASSLGTGAGANVLTF
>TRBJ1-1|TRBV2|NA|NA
TGTGCCAGCACTGGACAGCGAAACACTGAAGCTTTCTTT
CASTGQRNTEAFF
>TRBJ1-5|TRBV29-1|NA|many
TGCAGCGTTGAACTGAACGGGGGTCAGCCCCAGCATTTT
CSVELNGGQPQHF
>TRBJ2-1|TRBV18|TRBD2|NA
TGTGCCAGCTCACCGTTCAGCGGGACTAGGGGTGACAATGAGCAGTTCTTC
CASSPFSGTRGDNEQFF
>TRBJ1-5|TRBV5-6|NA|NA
TGTGCCAGCAGCTTAGGGGCAACTAGCAATCAGCCCCAGCATTTT
CASSLGATSNQPQHF
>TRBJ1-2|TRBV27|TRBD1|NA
TGTGCCAGCAGTTTATCGACAGGGGGCCTCGTCTATGGCTACACCTTC
CASSLSTGGLVYGYTF
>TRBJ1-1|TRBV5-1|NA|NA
TGCGCCAGCAGCACGGCTTCCGGGACGGTGAACACTGAAGCTTTCTTT
CASSTASGTVNTEAFF
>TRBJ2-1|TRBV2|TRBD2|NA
TGTGCCAGCAGGGATGGACTAGCGGGATGGGTTGAGCAGTTCTTC
CASRDGLAGWVEQFF
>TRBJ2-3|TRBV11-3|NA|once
TGTGCCAGCAGCTTAGGGATTAGCACAGATACGCAGTATTTT
CASSLGISTDTQYF
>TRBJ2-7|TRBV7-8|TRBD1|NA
TGTGCCAGCAGCTTAGAGACGGGACAGGGGGCCTACGAGCAGTACTTC
CASSLETGQGAYEQYF
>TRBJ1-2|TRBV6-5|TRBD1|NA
TGTGCCAGCAGCTGGACAGGGAGGGGGACTGGCTACACCTTC
CASSWTGRGTGYTF
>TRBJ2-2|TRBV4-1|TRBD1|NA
TGCGCCAGCAGCCAAGAACGCTCCCGGACAGGGAAGGACACCGGGGAGCTGTTTTTT
CASSQERSRTGKDTGELFF
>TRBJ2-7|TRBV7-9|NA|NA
TGTGCCAGCAGCTCAACTAGCCTACCTATTTACGAGCAGTACTTC
CASSSTSLPIYEQYF